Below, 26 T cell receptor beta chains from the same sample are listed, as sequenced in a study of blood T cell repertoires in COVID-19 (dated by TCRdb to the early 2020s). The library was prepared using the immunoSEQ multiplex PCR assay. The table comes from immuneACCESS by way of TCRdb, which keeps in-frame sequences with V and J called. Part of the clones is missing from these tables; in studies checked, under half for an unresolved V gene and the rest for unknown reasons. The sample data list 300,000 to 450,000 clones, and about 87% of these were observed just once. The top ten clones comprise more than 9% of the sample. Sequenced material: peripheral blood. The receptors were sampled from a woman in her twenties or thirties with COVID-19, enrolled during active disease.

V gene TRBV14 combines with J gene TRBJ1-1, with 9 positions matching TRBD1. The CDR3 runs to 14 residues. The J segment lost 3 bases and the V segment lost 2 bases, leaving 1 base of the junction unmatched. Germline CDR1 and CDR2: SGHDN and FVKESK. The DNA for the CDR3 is TGTGCCAGCAGCCAACACAGGGGGCACACTGAAGCTTTCTTT. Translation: CASSQHRGHTEAFF.

The CDR3 DNA reads TGCGCCAGCAGCTTGGGGGTTGGCGAGAGGAGTGAGCAGTTCTTC. Its translation is CASSLGVGERSEQFF. This rearrangement joins TRBV5-1 to TRBJ2-1; D is unclear. The CDR3 contains 15 residues. The V and J ends lost 0 bases and 9 bases respectively, with 16 bases between them. CDR1 is SGHRS and CDR2 is YFSETQ in the germline V gene. The full variable domain, with the rest looked up from reference TRBV5-1 and TRBJ2-1, is KAGVTQTPRYLIKTRGQQVTLSCSPISGHRSVSWYQQTPGQGLQFLFEYFSETQRNKGNFPGRFSGRQFSNSRSEMNVSTLELGDSALYLCASSLGVGERSEQFFGPGTRLTVL.

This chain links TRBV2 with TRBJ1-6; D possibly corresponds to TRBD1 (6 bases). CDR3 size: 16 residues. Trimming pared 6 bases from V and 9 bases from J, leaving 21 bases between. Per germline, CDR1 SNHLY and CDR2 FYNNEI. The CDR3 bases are TGTGCCAGCAGGACCGGCGGGGGCAGGGGTGGTTCACCCCTCCACTTT. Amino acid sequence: CASRTGGGRGGSPLHF.

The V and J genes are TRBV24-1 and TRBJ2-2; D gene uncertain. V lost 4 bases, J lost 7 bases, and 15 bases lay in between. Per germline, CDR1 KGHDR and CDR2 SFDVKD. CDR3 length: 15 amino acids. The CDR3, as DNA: TGTGCCACCAGTGACCCCAAGGCGGCTGGCGGGGAGCTGTTTTTT. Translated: CATSDPKAAGGELFF.

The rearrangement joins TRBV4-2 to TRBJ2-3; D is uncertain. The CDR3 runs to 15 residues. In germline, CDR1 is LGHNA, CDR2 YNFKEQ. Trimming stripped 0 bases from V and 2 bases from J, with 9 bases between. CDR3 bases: TGTGCCAGCAGCCAAGAACTCCGATCCACAGATACGCAGTATTTT. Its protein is CASSQELRSTDTQYF.

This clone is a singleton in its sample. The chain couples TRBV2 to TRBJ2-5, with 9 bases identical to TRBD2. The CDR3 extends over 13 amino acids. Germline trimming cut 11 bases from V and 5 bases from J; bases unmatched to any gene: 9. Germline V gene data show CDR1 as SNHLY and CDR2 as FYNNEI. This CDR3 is CAQKAGGRETQYF. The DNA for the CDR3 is TGTGCCCAAAAAGCGGGGGGCAGGGAGACCCAGTACTTC.

The CDR3 reads CASSYGTGSYEQYF. The CDR3 bases are TGTGCCAGCAGCTACGGGACAGGCTCCTACGAGCAGTACTTC. This chain connects TRBV3-1 (or the pseudogene TRBV3-2) to TRBJ2-7; TRBD1 agrees at 8 bases. This CDR3 is built from 14 residues. After removal of 5 bases from V and 0 bases from J, the junction contained 3 bases not matched to a gene. The V gene's germline CDR1 is LGHDT and CDR2 YNNKEL (reference sequence).

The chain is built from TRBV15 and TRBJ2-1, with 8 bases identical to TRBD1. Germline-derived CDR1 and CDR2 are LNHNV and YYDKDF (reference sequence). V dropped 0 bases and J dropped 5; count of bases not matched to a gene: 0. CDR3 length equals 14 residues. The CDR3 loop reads CATSREGQDNEQFF. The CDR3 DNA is TGTGCCACCAGCAGAGAGGGACAGGACAATGAGCAGTTCTTC.

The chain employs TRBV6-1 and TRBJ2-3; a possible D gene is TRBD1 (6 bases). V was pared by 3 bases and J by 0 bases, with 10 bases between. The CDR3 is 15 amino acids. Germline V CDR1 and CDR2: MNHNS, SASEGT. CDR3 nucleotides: TGTGCCAGCAGTGATCGGACAGCGAGCACAGATACGCAGTATTTT. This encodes CASSDRTASTDTQYF.

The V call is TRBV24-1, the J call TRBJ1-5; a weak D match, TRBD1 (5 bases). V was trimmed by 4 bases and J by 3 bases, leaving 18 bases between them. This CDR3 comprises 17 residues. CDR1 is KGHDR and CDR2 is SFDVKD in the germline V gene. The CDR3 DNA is TGTGCCACCAGTGACCCAGCCCGGGGAGGGGCCAATCAGCCCCAGCATTTT. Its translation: CATSDPARGGANQPQHF.

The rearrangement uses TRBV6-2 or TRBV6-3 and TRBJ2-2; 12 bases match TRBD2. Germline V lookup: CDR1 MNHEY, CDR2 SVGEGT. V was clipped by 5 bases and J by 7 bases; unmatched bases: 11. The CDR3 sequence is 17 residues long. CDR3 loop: CASSPWTSGIFGGELFF. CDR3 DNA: TGTGCCAGCAGTCCCTGGACTAGCGGGATTTTTGGCGGGGAGCTGTTTTTT.

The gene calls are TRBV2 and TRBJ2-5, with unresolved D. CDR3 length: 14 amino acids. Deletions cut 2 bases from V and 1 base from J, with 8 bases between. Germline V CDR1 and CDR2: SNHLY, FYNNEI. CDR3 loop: CASSEMAVQETQYF. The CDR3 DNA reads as TGTGCCAGCAGTGAAATGGCAGTCCAAGAGACCCAGTACTTC.

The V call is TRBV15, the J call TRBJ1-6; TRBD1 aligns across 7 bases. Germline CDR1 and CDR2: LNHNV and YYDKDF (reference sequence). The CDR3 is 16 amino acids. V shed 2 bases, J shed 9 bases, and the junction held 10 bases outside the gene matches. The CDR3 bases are TGTGCCACCAGCAGAACCAGACAGGGAACGAGTTCACCCCTCCACTTT. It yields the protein CATSRTRQGTSSPLHF.

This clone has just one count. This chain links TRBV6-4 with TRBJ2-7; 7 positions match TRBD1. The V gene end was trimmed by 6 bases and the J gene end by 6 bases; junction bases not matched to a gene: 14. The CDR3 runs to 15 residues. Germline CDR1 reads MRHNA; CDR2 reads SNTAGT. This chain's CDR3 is CASSPPGTAPLEQYF. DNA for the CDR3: TGTGCCAGCAGCCCGCCCGGGACAGCCCCCCTCGAGCAGTACTTC.

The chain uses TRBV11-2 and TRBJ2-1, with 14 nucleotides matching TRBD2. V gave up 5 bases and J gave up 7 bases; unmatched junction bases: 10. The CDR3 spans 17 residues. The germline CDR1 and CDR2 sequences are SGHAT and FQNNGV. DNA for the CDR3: TGTGCCAGCAGCGGAGGGGCGGGACTAGCGGGAGTGAATGAGCAGTTCTTC. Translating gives CASSGGAGLAGVNEQFF.

The CDR3: CASSLGGALYGYTF. The CDR3 coding sequence is TGTGCCAGCAGCTTGGGAGGGGCCTTATATGGCTACACCTTC. This rearrangement joins TRBV13 to TRBJ1-2; D possibly corresponds to TRBD1 (5 bases). From germline, CDR1 is PRHDT and CDR2 FYEKMQ (reference sequence). The CDR3 is 14 amino acids. V lost 3 bases, J lost 5 bases, and 13 bases lay in between.

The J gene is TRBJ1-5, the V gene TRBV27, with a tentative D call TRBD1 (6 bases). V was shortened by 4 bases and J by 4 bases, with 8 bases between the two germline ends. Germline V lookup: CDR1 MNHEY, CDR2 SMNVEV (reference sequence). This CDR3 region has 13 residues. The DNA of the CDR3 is TGTGCCAGCAGTTACGGACAGAATCAGCCCCAGCATTTT. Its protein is CASSYGQNQPQHF.

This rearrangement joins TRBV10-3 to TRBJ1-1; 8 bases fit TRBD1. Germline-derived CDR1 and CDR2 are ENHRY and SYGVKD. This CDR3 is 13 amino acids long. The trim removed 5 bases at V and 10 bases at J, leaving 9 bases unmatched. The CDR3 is CAISNDRGYGAFF. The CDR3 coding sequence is TGTGCCATCAGTAACGACAGGGGCTACGGAGCTTTCTTT.

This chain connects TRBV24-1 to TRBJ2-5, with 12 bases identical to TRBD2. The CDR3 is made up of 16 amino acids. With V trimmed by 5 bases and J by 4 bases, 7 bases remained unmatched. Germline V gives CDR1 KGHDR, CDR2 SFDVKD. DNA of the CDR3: TGTGCCACCAGTGGTCTAGCGGGAGGGCCTGGAGAGACCCAGTACTTC. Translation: CATSGLAGGPGETQYF.

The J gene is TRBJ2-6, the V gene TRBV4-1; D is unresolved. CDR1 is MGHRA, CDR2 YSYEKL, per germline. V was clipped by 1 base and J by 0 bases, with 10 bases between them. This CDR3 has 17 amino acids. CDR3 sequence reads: CASSQGLAFSGANVLTF. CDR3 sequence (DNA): TGCGCCAGCAGCCAAGGGCTCGCTTTCTCTGGGGCCAACGTCCTGACTTTC.

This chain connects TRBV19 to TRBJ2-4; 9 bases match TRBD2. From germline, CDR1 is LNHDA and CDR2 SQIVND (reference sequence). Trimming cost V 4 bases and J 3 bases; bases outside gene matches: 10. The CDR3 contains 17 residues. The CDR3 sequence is CASSKGLAGRGKNIQYF. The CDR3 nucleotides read TGTGCCAGTAGTAAGGGGCTAGCGGGAAGGGGCAAAAACATTCAGTACTTC.

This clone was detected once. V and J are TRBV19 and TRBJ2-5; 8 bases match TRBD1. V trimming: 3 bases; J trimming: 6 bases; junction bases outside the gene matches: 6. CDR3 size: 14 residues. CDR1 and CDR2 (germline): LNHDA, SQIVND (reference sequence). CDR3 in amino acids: CASSIRDRTKTQYF. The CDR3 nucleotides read TGTGCCAGTAGTATTCGGGACAGGACGAAGACCCAGTACTTC. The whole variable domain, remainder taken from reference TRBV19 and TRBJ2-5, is DGGITQSPKYLFRKEGQNVTLSCEQNLNHDAMYWYRQDPGQGLRLIYYSQIVNDFQKGDIAEGYSVSREKKESFPLTVTSAQKNPTAFYLCASSIRDRTKTQYFGPGTRLLVL.

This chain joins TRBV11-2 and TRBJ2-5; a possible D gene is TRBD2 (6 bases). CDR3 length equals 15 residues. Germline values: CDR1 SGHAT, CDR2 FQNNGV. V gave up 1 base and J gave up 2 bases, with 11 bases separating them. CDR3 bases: TGTGCCAGCAGCTTAGCGGGAGCAATTCAAGAGACCCAGTACTTC. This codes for CASSLAGAIQETQYF.

CDR3 in DNA: TGTGCCAGCCGGCCGATCTGGGACTGGGCCTTCGGCTACACCTTC. It is translated as CASRPIWDWAFGYTF. The chain employs TRBV6-5 and TRBJ1-2, with a possible D match to TRBD1 (5 bases). CDR1 MNHEY and CDR2 SVGAGI come from the germline V gene. Trimming shortened V by 8 bases and J by 8 bases, and 24 bases separated the two germline ends. The CDR3 is 15 amino acids.

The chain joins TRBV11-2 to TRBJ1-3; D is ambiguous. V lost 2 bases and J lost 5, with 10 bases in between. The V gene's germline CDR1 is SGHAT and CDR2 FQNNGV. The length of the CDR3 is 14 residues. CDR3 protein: CASSLRPERNTIYF. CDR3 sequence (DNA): TGTGCCAGCAGCTTACGCCCCGAGAGAAACACCATATATTTT.

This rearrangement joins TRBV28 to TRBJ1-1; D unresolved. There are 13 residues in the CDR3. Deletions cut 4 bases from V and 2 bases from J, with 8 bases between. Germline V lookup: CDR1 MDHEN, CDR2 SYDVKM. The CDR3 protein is CASSSGVNTEAFF. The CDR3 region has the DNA TGTGCCAGCAGTTCCGGGGTAAACACTGAAGCTTTCTTT. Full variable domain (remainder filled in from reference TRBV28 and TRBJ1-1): DVKVTQSSRYLVKRTGEKVFLECVQDMDHENMFWYRQDPGLGLRLIYFSYDVKMKEKGDIPEGYSVSREKKERFSLILESASTNQTSMYLCASSSGVNTEAFFGQGTRLTVV.